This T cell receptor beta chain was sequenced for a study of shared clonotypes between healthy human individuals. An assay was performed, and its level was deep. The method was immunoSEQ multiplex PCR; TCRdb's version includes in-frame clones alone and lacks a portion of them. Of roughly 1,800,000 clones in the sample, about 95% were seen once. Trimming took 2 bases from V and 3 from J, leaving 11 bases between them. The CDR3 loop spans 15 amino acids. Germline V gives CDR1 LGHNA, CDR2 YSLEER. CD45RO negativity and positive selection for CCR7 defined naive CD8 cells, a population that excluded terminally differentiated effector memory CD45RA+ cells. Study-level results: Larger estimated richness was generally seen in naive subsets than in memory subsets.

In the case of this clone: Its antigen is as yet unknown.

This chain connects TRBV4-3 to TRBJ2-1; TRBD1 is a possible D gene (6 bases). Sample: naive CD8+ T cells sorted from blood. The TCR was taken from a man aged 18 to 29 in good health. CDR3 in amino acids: CASSQRGSDYNEQFF. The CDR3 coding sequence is TGCGCCAGCAGCCAAAGGGGGTCTGACTACAATGAGCAGTTCTTC.